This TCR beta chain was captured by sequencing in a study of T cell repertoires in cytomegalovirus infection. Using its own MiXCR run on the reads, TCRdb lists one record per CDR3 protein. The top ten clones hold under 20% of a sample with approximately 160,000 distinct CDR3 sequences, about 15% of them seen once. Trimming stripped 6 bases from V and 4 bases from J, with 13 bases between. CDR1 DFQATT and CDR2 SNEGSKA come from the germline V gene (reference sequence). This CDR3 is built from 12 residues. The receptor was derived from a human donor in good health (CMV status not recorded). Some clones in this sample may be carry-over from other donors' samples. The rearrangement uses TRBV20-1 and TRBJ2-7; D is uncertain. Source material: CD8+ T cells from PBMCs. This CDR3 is CSAREVGYEQYF. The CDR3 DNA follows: TGCAGTGCCCGCGAGGTGGGGTACGAGCAGTACTTC.